The 14 T cell receptor beta chains in this list originate from one sample, sequenced in a study of T cells in Graves' hyperthyroidism and ophthalmopathy (dated by TCRdb to between 2018 and 2021). The library was generated by multiplex PCR. Instrument used: Illumina HiSeq 2000. The TCR beta CDR3 regions were amplified from RNA transcripts. For the first round of RT-PCR on the TCR CDR3, the HTBI primer set was used together with the Qiagen OneStep RT-PCR kit. TCRdb reprocessed the public reads (quality trimming at Q25 with fastp, clone calling with MiXCR) and kept in-frame beta chains. Identical CDR3 proteins give one entry, which carries the most common genes and DNA. The sample yields approximately 600,000 distinct CDR3 sequences; around 21% were counted once. Over 30% of the sample is taken by the ten largest. Material for sequencing was blood. All receptors derive from a man aged 25 to 45 with Graves' ophthalmopathy.

V usage is TRBV28 and J usage is TRBJ1-6; 8 positions agree with TRBD1. The germline gives CDR1 MDHEN, CDR2 SYDVKM. Trimming cost V 1 base and J 9 bases; bases outside gene matches: 14. CDR3 size: 18 residues. CDR3: CASSLLQGGSGRRSPLHF. CDR3 DNA sequence: TGTGCCAGCAGTTTATTACAGGGGGGTTCAGGACGACGTTCACCCCTCCACTTT.

The genes are TRBV6-5 and TRBJ2-1; D perhaps matches TRBD2 (6 bases). Trimming pared 0 bases from V and 10 bases from J, leaving 13 bases between. The CDR3 has 14 residues. Germline V gene lookup returns CDR1 MNHEY and CDR2 SVGAGI. The CDR3: CASSYSFAGWEQFF. The DNA for the CDR3 is TGTGCCAGCAGTTACTCGTTTGCGGGATGGGAGCAGTTCTTC.

This clonotype came up a few times. The chain couples TRBV20-1 to TRBJ2-3, with D perhaps assigned TRBD1 or TRBD2 (5 bases each). V lost 3 bases and J lost 3, with 10 bases in between. This CDR3 contains 13 residues. CDR1 is DFQATT, CDR2 SNEGSKA, per germline (reference sequence). In DNA form, the CDR3 reads TGCAGTGCTAGGGGGGAACCTACAGATACGCAGTATTTT. Its protein is CSARGEPTDTQYF.

This clonotype was seen many times. This sequence joins TRBV11-2 and TRBJ2-1, with D hard to call. There are 13 residues in the CDR3. Per germline, CDR1 SGHAT and CDR2 FQNNGV. With 3 bases removed from V and 2 bases from J, the gap between germline ends came to 5 bases. The CDR3 DNA reads as TGTGCCAGCAGCTTCCGGACCTACAATGAGCAGTTCTTC. Translated: CASSFRTYNEQFF.

V is TRBV19 and J is TRBJ2-7; 9 bases are shared with TRBD1. Per germline, CDR1 LNHDA and CDR2 SQIVND (reference sequence). Trimming took 5 bases from V and 5 from J; bases not matched to a gene: 4. The length of the CDR3 is 13 residues. The chain's CDR3 is CASSQRTGDEQYF. The CDR3 coding sequence is TGTGCCAGTAGTCAACGGACAGGGGACGAGCAGTACTTC.

The chain is built from TRBV19 and TRBJ1-5; the D is unclear. Trimming removed 3 bases from V and 5 bases from J, with 14 bases in between. Looked up from germline, CDR1 is LNHDA and CDR2 is SQIVND (reference sequence). The CDR3 sequence is 15 residues long. CDR3 in DNA: TGTGCCAGTAGTATGAGCGCGGGTTGGGATCAGCCCCAGCATTTT. It translates to CASSMSAGWDQPQHF.

This clonotype appeared many times. The V gene is TRBV11-2, the J gene TRBJ2-1, with D hard to call. CDR3 size: 13 residues. Trimming removed 3 bases from V and 5 bases from J, with 8 bases in between. The germline V gene encodes CDR1 SGHAT and CDR2 FQNNGV. In nucleotides, the CDR3 is TGTGCCAGCAGCTTGGGGTCTAACAATGAGCAGTTCTTC. This gives the protein CASSLGSNNEQFF.

V and J are TRBV7-2 and TRBJ2-1, with 12 bases lining up with TRBD2. The CDR3 extends over 19 amino acids. In germline, CDR1 is SGHTA, CDR2 FQGNSA. Unmatched junction bases numbered 20, after V lost 5 bases and J lost 9 bases. The CDR3 protein is CASSPGPTRLAGVVGEQFF. The CDR3 DNA reads as TGTGCCAGCAGCCCCGGACCTACAAGACTAGCGGGAGTGGTCGGTGAGCAGTTCTTC.

This chain links TRBV7-2 with TRBJ2-2; no firm D call. In germline, CDR1 is SGHTA, CDR2 FQGNSA. The V gene lost 1 base and the J gene lost 4 bases, with 16 bases spanning the gap. The CDR3 contains 17 residues. This CDR3 reads CASSLEYGAMGTGELFF. The CDR3 DNA reads TGTGCCAGCAGCTTAGAATATGGAGCAATGGGCACCGGGGAGCTGTTTTTT.

This clonotype occurred many times. The chain recombines TRBV7-2 with TRBJ2-3, with D possibly TRBD2 on 7 matching bases. Germline-derived CDR1 and CDR2 are SGHTA and FQGNSA. V dropped 5 bases and J dropped 5 bases, with 20 bases sitting between them. The CDR3 has 16 amino acids. CDR3 protein: CASSPQGRGVGDTQYF. The DNA for the CDR3 is TGTGCCAGCAGCCCACAGGGACGGGGGGTTGGAGATACGCAGTATTTT.

Ten or more counts support this clonotype. The chain employs TRBV20-1 and TRBJ1-2, with D possibly TRBD1 on 5 matching bases. From germline, CDR1 is DFQATT and CDR2 SNEGSKA (reference sequence). The CDR3 is made up of 14 amino acids. Trimming took off 3 bases at V and 4 bases at J, with 15 bases between the two ends. The CDR3 coding sequence is TGCAGTGCTAGGCCGGGGGTAATGGGCTATGGCTACACCTTC. This encodes CSARPGVMGYGYTF.

This clonotype was picked up many times. The V call is TRBV30, the J call TRBJ2-1; D remains unclear. Between the trimmed V and J ends, which lost 2 bases and 3 bases, there was a span of 5 bases. Germline CDR1 GTSNPN, CDR2 SVGIG (reference sequence). The CDR3 length is 12 residues. CDR3 sequence (DNA): TGTGCCTGGAGTTTAGGCTACAATGAGCAGTTCTTC. Translation gives CAWSLGYNEQFF.

The chain joins TRBV5-1 to TRBJ1-6, with TRBD1 as a possible D gene (5 bases). This CDR3 contains 14 residues. Germline V lookup: CDR1 SGHRS, CDR2 YFSETQ. With 4 bases removed from V and 10 bases from J, the gap between germline ends came to 15 bases. The CDR3 here is CASSPRTYISPLHF. Written as DNA, the CDR3 is TGCGCCAGCAGCCCCCGGACATATATCTCACCCCTCCACTTT.

Details on this clonotype: A much larger clone is a single base away; this may be a read error. The chain couples TRBV11-2 to TRBJ2-7; tentatively, D is TRBD2 (6 bases). The J call may be mistaken, given a closer DNA end match to TRBJ2-1. Germline values: CDR1 SGHAT, CDR2 FQNNGV. This CDR3 contains 14 residues. The CDR3 protein is CASSFLATSYEQFF. The CDR3 DNA reads as TGTGCCAGCAGCTTCCTAGCGACGTCCTACGAGCAGTTCTTC.